The clone carrying this T cell receptor beta chain was counted at least ten times. This sample is drawn from a study of early T cells in non-severe SARS-CoV-2 infection. TCRdb redid the calling of the 5' RACE reads with MiXCR, one entry per CDR3 protein. This sample has under 45,000 distinct CDR3 sequences, with over 5% found just once. Germline trimming cut 4 bases from V and 2 bases from J; bases unmatched to any gene: 5. Germline values: CDR1 DFQATT, CDR2 SNEGSKA (reference sequence). There are 15 residues in the CDR3. The clonotype originates from an adult who was a healthcare worker with PCR-confirmed SARS-CoV-2 infection or an uninfected control (not recorded which). The V call is TRBV20-1, the J call TRBJ2-3, with 11 nucleotides matching TRBD2. The sequenced sample was whole blood, obtained at baseline. The CDR3 here is CSATGLADITDTQYF. CDR3 nucleotides: TGCAGTGCTACGGGACTAGCGGATATCACAGATACGCAGTATTTT.